This T cell receptor (beta chain) comes out of a study of CXCR3-negative and CXCR3-positive naive CD8 T cells. General observations from the study: Comparably high diversity was seen in both naive subsets, and much lower diversity in memory CD8+ cells.

In the case of this clonotype: Its antigen is undetermined.

Triplicate sorting captured some 290,000 cells each from every CD8+ T cell subset. It was by 5' RACE with UMI labels that the TRB cDNA libraries were prepared. TCRdb reworked the 5' RACE reads into one entry per CDR3 protein, no DNA. The sample holds about 130,000 distinct CDR3 sequences. Germline values: CDR1 MDHEN, CDR2 SYDVKM. CDR3 length equals 17 residues. Sequencing was carried out using naive CXCR3- CD8+ T cells from blood. The subset: CD45RO-CCR7+CD27+CD95- naive CD8+ T cells lacking CXCR3 (TNR3-). This chain links TRBV28 with TRBJ2-2; with no DNA, the TCRdb D assignment of TRBD2 cannot be verified. This TCR came from a human donor in good health. Some clones in this sample may be carry-over from other donors' samples. CDR3 amino acids: CASSLAGLAANTGELFF.